These 18 T cell receptor beta chains share one sample of origin, sequenced in a study of T cell responses to AZD1222 COVID-19 vaccine. Clones were read by immunoSEQ multiplex PCR, and TCRdb kept only the in-frame ones, dropping some. The sample includes approximately 110,000 clones, roughly 84% of them seen just once. Sequencing was performed on peripheral blood, taken on day 0 of AZD1222 vaccination. These TCRs come from an adult in good health.

The DNA of the CDR3 is TGTGCCAGCAGCCCGGGGGCTGGGTACGAGCAGTACGTC. Translation: CASSPGAGYEQYV. The V call is TRBV5-4, the J call TRBJ2-7, with D perhaps TRBD1 or TRBD2 (6 bases each). CDR1 is SGHNT and CDR2 is YYREEE in the germline V gene (reference sequence). This CDR3 comprises 13 residues. The ends were cut back, 4 bases at V and 4 bases at J, with 12 bases in the middle.

This rearrangement joins TRBV18 to TRBJ1-1; TRBD1 matches 10 bases. The CDR3 spans 14 residues. The germline V gene has CDR1 KGHSH and CDR2 LQKENI. J gave up 5 bases and V 0 bases, and 0 bases lay outside the gene matches. The chain's CDR3 is CASSPPGQGTEAFF. CDR3 bases: TGTGCCAGCTCACCACCGGGACAGGGGACTGAAGCTTTCTTT.

V gene TRBV6-5 combines with J gene TRBJ1-1; 7 nucleotides align to TRBD1. Germline assignment: CDR1 MNHEY and CDR2 SVGAGI. Trimming cost V 6 bases and J 0 bases; bases outside gene matches: 7. CDR3 length equals 15 residues. In DNA form, the CDR3 reads TGTGCCAGCAGAGCTAGACAGGGCCTGAACACTGAAGCTTTCTTT. This translates into CASRARQGLNTEAFF.

This chain uses TRBV9 with TRBJ1-3; D not certain. CDR3 size: 13 residues. Trimming removed 4 bases from V and 4 bases from J, with 9 bases in between. Germline V gives CDR1 SGDLS, CDR2 YYNGEE. Here the CDR3 DNA reads TGTGCCAGCAGCCCTGCGGGGGGAAACACCATATATTTT. Protein: CASSPAGGNTIYF.

V is TRBV28 and J is TRBJ1-5; a weak D match, TRBD1 (6 bases). The CDR3 is 15 residues long. Germline CDR1 is MDHEN and CDR2 is SYDVKM. Trimming removed 5 bases at V and 0 bases at J, with 11 bases between. CDR3 amino acids: CASSGTGYSNQPQHF. DNA for the CDR3: TGTGCCAGCAGTGGAACAGGGTATAGCAATCAGCCCCAGCATTTT.

V gene TRBV4-2 combines with J gene TRBJ2-1, with TRBD2 identical over 15 bases. The germline V gene encodes CDR1 LGHNA and CDR2 YNFKEQ. Unmatched junction bases numbered 1, after V lost 1 base and J lost 9 bases. This CDR3 contains 15 residues. DNA for the CDR3: TGTGCCAGCAGCCAAGGGACTAGCGGGGGGGGTGAGCAGTTCTTC. Its translation is CASSQGTSGGGEQFF.

The chain links TRBV28 to TRBJ1-2, with D tentatively TRBD1 (6 bases). The ends were cut back, 4 bases at V and 5 bases at J, with 17 bases in the middle. The CDR3 loop spans 15 amino acids. Germline V gives CDR1 MDHEN, CDR2 SYDVKM. DNA for the CDR3: TGTGCCAGCAGTTCCCCCGGGGGGCTTGGGTATGGCTACACCTTC. It yields the protein CASSSPGGLGYGYTF.

The chain uses TRBV6-1 and TRBJ1-4; D call uncertain. Deletions cut 0 bases from V and 0 bases from J, with 8 bases between. Germline V gene data show CDR1 as MNHNS and CDR2 as SASEGT. The CDR3 covers 16 residues. The CDR3 spells CASSEAVGTTNEKLFF. CDR3 coding DNA: TGTGCCAGCAGTGAAGCTGTGGGGACAACTAATGAAAAACTGTTTTTT.

J is TRBJ1-1 and V is TRBV28; D might be TRBD1 (6 bases). The V end lost 2 bases, the J end lost 9 bases, and 10 bases lay between the germline ends. Germline CDR1 and CDR2: MDHEN and SYDVKM. The CDR3 sequence is 12 residues long. The chain's CDR3 is CASSLGGAKAFF. The CDR3 DNA is TGTGCCAGCAGTTTAGGGGGGGCAAAAGCTTTCTTT.

The chain combines TRBV6-2 or TRBV6-3 with TRBJ2-7; no clear D gene. CDR1 is MNHEY, CDR2 SVGEGT, per germline. V lost 2 bases, J lost 5 bases, and 7 bases lay in between. This CDR3 has 12 residues. The CDR3 DNA reads as TGTGCCAGCAGTTACGCCCGCGACGAGCAGTACTTC. Translating it yields CASSYARDEQYF.

This clone was found once. The chain employs TRBV2 and TRBJ2-3, with D tentatively TRBD2 (5 bases). This CDR3 comprises 13 residues. The germline gives CDR1 SNHLY, CDR2 FYNNEI. The V end was cut by 6 bases, the J end by 3 bases, with 10 bases between. Written as DNA, the CDR3 is TGTGCCAGCAGATCGACGGGGACAGATACGCAGTATTTT. Translation gives CASRSTGTDTQYF.

The CDR3 coding sequence is TGTGCCAGCAGCTTAGTAGGCAGGAATTTTATCCACTTT. It specifies CASSLVGRNFIHF. The chain joins TRBV7-2 to TRBJ1-6; D unclear. The V and J ends lost 1 base and 17 bases respectively, with 15 bases between them. This CDR3 is built from 13 residues. Germline assignment: CDR1 SGHTA and CDR2 FQGNSA.

The sample holds one count of this clone. This chain joins TRBV5-1 and TRBJ1-5, with D unresolved. The CDR3 loop spans 15 amino acids. V was trimmed by 0 bases and J by 0 bases, leaving 7 bases between them. Germline values: CDR1 SGHRS, CDR2 YFSETQ. The CDR3 DNA follows: TGCGCCAGCAGCTTGGTGGCAGGTAGCAATCAGCCCCAGCATTTT. Translated, it gives CASSLVAGSNQPQHF.

J is TRBJ1-3 and V is TRBV12-5; possible D gene TRBD1, 5 bases. Between the trimmed V and J ends, which lost 6 bases and 0 bases, there was a span of 15 bases. CDR1 LGHNT and CDR2 FRNRAP come from the germline V gene. The CDR3 has 16 amino acids. In DNA, the CDR3 is TGTGCTAGTGGCGTAACACAGGTCCGCTCTGGAAACACCATATATTTT. Translating it yields CASGVTQVRSGNTIYF.

The gene calls are TRBV6-5 and TRBJ1-5, with TRBD1 matching over 7 bases. The CDR3 is 15 residues long. V lost 6 bases and J lost 0; bases outside the gene matches: 5. The germline V gene has CDR1 MNHEY and CDR2 SVGAGI. The CDR3 loop reads CASRINRGSNQPQHF. The CDR3 DNA reads as TGTGCCAGCAGAATAAACAGGGGTAGCAATCAGCCCCAGCATTTT.

CDR3 region: CASSPRDRTSGNTIYF. CDR3 nucleotide sequence: TGTGCCAGCTCACCTAGGGACAGAACCTCTGGAAACACCATATATTTT. The chain joins TRBV18 to TRBJ1-3; TRBD1 matches 7 bases. CDR1 KGHSH and CDR2 LQKENI come from the germline V gene. This CDR3 is built from 16 residues. V trimming: 3 bases; J trimming: 0 bases; junction bases outside the gene matches: 5.

The J gene is TRBJ2-7, the V gene TRBV9, with D possibly TRBD2 on 5 matching bases. Germline CDR1 SGDLS, CDR2 YYNGEE. V was shortened by 0 bases and J by 6 bases, with 13 bases between the two germline ends. The CDR3 runs to 14 residues. Written as DNA, the CDR3 is TGTGCCAGCAGCGTAGAGGGAGCTTTCAGCGAGCAGTACTTC. Translated: CASSVEGAFSEQYF.

The V call is TRBV18, the J call TRBJ2-2; 7 bases line up with TRBD2. Looked up from germline, CDR1 is KGHSH and CDR2 is LQKENI. CDR3 size: 14 residues. J lost 4 bases, V lost 5 bases, and 4 bases had no gene match. The chain's CDR3 is CASSSSGATGELFF. DNA of the CDR3: TGTGCCAGCTCATCCAGCGGGGCCACCGGGGAGCTGTTTTTT.